Below, 4 T cell receptor beta chains from the same sample are listed, as sequenced in a study of control samples from healthy donors and cancer patients. Produced via immunoSEQ multiplex PCR; TCRdb's table is partial and in-frame only. Counted here are some 82,000 clones, about 89% occurring once; the ten biggest clones make up around 18%. The sequencing sample was made of blood. These receptor sequences come from a man between 45 and 60 years old in good health.

The gene calls are TRBV9 and TRBJ2-7; a weak D match, TRBD1 (6 bases). Germline loops: CDR1 SGDLS, CDR2 YYNGEE. Trimming cost V 3 bases and J 0 bases, with 10 bases left between them. This CDR3 has 14 residues. CDR3 nucleotides: TGTGCCAGCAGCGCCGGGGACAACTCCTACGAGCAGTACTTC. It specifies CASSAGDNSYEQYF.

J is TRBJ1-1 and V is TRBV7-2; D not resolved. This CDR3 contains 15 residues. Germline CDR1 SGHTA, CDR2 FQGNSA. V was shortened by 7 bases and J by 0 bases, with 15 bases between the two germline ends. In DNA, the CDR3 is TGTGCCAGCACCCAAGTTCAATGGGTGAACACTGAAGCTTTCTTT. Its protein is CASTQVQWVNTEAFF.

This clone was detected only once. J is TRBJ1-5 and V is TRBV6-5; D gene unclear. CDR3 length: 14 amino acids. Trimming stripped 0 bases from V and 4 bases from J, with 7 bases between. Germline V gives CDR1 MNHEY, CDR2 SVGAGI. CDR3 residues: CASSYSASNQPQHF. In DNA, the CDR3 is TGTGCCAGCAGTTACTCGGCCAGTAATCAGCCCCAGCATTTT.

This chain uses TRBV5-1 with TRBJ2-5; 9 nucleotides match TRBD1. Losses at the gene ends were 4 bases for V and 3 bases for J; bases not matched to a gene: 4. The CDR3 length is 14 residues. In germline, CDR1 is SGHRS, CDR2 YFSETQ. The CDR3 reads CASSADRGEETQYF. The CDR3, as DNA: TGCGCCAGCAGCGCGGACAGGGGAGAAGAGACCCAGTACTTC.